In this sample, the clone carrying this T cell receptor (beta chain) turned up many times. The antigen is unknown. This record belongs to a study of T cells after yellow fever vaccination. Study results and caveats: Abundant clonotypes from the bulk population could get into FACS-sorted repertoires as contaminants. A secondary response was less intense yet reached its peak sooner, at day 5 versus 15. It was a small share of clonotypes that appeared in both CD4 and CD8 compartments.

This CDR3 region has 13 residues. V gave up 7 bases and J gave up 1 base, with 10 bases separating them. Germline V lookup: CDR1 MNHNY, CDR2 SVGAGI (reference sequence). TCRdb redid the calling of the 5' RACE reads with MiXCR, one entry per CDR3 protein. Among a few hundred thousand distinct CDR3 sequences, about 7.1% were seen once, and the ten largest hold roughly 0.93%. This clonotype was sampled from a man aged 25 to 45 who received the YFV17D yellow fever vaccine. V and J are TRBV6-6 and TRBJ2-5; no clear D. The sequences come from CD4+ T cells sorted from PBMCs, collected 15 days after the yellow fever booster vaccination. CDR3 DNA: TGTGCCAGCAATCGTGGGGTCCAAGAGACCCAGTACTTC. Its protein is CASNRGVQETQYF.